This record looks at one T cell receptor (beta chain) sequence and its context. This sample is drawn from a study of blood T cell repertoires in COVID-19. Across the study: Sources were T cells, B-cell-depleted T cells, or PBMCs; the material itself was cDNA or gDNA.

This CDR3 has 13 amino acids. Germline CDR1 SGHRS, CDR2 YFSETQ. The germline V and J ends were trimmed by 0 bases and 11 bases, with 14 bases remaining between them. Original processing notes: Using reference gene primer amplification, nucleated cell counts were estimated. Sequencing used immunoSEQ multiplex PCR; TCRdb keeps in-frame clones, though not all of them. The V and J calls and the clone size are those of that table, but D and trimming were determined from the DNA. Among 340,000 or so clones listed, around 87% were seen once. Material: peripheral blood. This clonotype was obtained from a man in his fifties or sixties with active or convalescent COVID-19. This rearrangement joins TRBV5-1 to TRBJ1-1; no firm D call. For the CDR3, the DNA is TGCGCCAGCAGCTTGGAATCCATCGGGGAGGCTTTCTTT. It yields the protein CASSLESIGEAFF. Complete variable domain (other parts from reference TRBV5-1 and TRBJ1-1): KAGVTQTPRYLIKTRGQQVTLSCSPISGHRSVSWYQQTPGQGLQFLFEYFSETQRNKGNFPGRFSGRQFSNSRSEMNVSTLELGDSALYLCASSLESIGEAFFGQGTRLTVV.